This entry lists 3 T cell receptor beta chains sequenced from one sample in a study of T cells of healthy individuals. A single record per CDR3 protein comes from TCRdb applying MiXCR to the 5' RACE reads. The repertoire has around 83,000 distinct CDR3 sequences, more than 4.5% of them found once; the top ten carry about 7.5%. The source is a female donor in good health.

This clonotype was counted at least ten times. The chain recombines TRBV18 with TRBJ2-1, with TRBD2 matching over 11 bases. This CDR3 contains 16 residues. The V gene's germline CDR1 is KGHSH and CDR2 LQKENI. After removal of 2 bases from V and 6 bases from J, the junction contained 6 bases not matched to a gene. The CDR3 DNA sequence: TGTGCCAGCTCACCATCCGGGACTAGCGGTTTCAATGAGCAGTTCTTC. Translated, it gives CASSPSGTSGFNEQFF.

The J gene is TRBJ2-1, the V gene TRBV7-9; 11 nucleotides align to TRBD2. The V and J ends lost 5 bases and 7 bases, in that order; junction bases with no gene match: 10. The germline V gene has CDR1 SEHNR and CDR2 FQNEAQ (reference sequence). This CDR3 contains 16 residues. The chain's CDR3 is CASSPIIAGGQNEQFF. DNA of the CDR3: TGTGCCAGCAGCCCAATAATAGCGGGAGGGCAAAATGAGCAGTTCTTC.

The chain employs TRBV6-6 and TRBJ1-2; TRBD1 matches 8 bases. CDR1 is MNHNY, CDR2 SVGAGI, per germline (reference sequence). Trimming cost V 5 bases and J 5 bases; bases outside gene matches: 13. The CDR3 consists of 16 residues. The chain's CDR3 is CASSPKVDRGGYGYTF. The CDR3 DNA reads as TGTGCCAGCAGTCCAAAAGTCGACAGGGGCGGGTATGGCTACACCTTC.